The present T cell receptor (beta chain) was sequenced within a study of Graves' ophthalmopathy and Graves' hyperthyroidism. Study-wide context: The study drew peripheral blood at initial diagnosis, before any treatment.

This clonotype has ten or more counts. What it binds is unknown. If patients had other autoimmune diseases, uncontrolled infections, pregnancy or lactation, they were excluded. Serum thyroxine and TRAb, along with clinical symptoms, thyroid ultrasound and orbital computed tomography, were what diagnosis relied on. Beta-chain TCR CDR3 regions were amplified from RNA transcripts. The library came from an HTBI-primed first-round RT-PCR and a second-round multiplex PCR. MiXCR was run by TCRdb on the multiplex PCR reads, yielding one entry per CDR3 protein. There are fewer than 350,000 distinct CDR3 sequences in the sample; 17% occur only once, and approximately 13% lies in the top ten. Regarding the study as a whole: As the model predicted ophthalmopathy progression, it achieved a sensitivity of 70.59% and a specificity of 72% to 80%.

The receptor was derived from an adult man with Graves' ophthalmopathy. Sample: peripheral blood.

In nucleotides, the CDR3 is TGCAGTGCCAGGAAGGCGCAGCCCGCGAACACCGGGGAGCTGTTTTTT. Translated, it gives CSARKAQPANTGELFF. This chain uses TRBV20-1 with TRBJ2-2; D is unclear. The CDR3 consists of 16 residues. Germline assignment: CDR1 DFQATT and CDR2 SNEGSKA (reference sequence). V lost 6 bases and J lost 0, with 17 bases in between.